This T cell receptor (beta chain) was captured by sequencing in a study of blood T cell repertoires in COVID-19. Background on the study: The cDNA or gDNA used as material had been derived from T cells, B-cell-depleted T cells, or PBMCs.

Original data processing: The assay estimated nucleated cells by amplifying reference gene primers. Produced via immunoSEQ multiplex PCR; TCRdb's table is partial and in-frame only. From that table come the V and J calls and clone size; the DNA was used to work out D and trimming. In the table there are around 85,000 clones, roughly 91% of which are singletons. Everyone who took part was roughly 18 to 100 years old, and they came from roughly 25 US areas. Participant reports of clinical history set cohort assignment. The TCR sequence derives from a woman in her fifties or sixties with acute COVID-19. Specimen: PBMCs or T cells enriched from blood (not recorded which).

The CDR3 sequence: CASSLGGGNQPQHF. In nucleotides, the CDR3 is TGTGCCAGCAGCCTCGGAGGGGGCAATCAGCCCCAGCATTTT. V usage is TRBV3-1 (or the pseudogene TRBV3-2) and J usage is TRBJ1-5; TRBD1 is a possible D gene (5 bases). This CDR3 contains 14 residues. The germline gives CDR1 LGHDT, CDR2 YNNKEL (reference sequence). Trimming shortened V by 4 bases and J by 2 bases, and 9 bases separated the two germline ends.